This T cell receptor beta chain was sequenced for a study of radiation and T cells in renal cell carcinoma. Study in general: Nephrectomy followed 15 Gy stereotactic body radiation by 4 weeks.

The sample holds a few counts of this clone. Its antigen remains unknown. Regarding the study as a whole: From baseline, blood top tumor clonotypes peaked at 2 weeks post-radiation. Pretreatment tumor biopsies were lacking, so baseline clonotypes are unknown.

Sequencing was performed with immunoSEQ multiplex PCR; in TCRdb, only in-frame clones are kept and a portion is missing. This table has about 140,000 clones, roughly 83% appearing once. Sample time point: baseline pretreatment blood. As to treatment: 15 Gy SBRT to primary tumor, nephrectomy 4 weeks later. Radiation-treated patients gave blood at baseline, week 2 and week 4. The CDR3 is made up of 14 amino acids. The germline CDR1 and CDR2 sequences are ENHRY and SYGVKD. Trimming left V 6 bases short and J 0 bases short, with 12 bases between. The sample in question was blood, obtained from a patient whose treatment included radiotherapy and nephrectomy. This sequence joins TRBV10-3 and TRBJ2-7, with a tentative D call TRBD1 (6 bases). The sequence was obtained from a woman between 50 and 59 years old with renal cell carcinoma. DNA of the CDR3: TGTGCCATCAGAACAGGGAGCAACTCCTACGAGCAGTACTTC. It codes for CAIRTGSNSYEQYF.